The 24 T cell receptor beta chains below were found in one sample sequenced in a study of post-analysis software for immune sequencing data. Study results and limitations: Patients showed TRBV5-6, TRBV5-1 and TRBV20-1 among a handful of TRBV segments more frequent than in controls.

Libraries were made from TCR beta cDNA, and they carried unique molecular identifiers. MiXCR, run by TCRdb on the PCR reads, gives a single entry per CDR3 protein. The sample has roughly 430,000 distinct CDR3 sequences, roughly 38% seen once. Antigens for these TCRs are unknown. Sequencing was done on a sample of blood. These receptors all stem from a girl between 2 and 10 years old with multiple sclerosis.

This clonotype was picked up a small number of times. The chain employs TRBV4-3 and TRBJ2-3, with unresolved D. Trimming stripped 0 bases from V and 6 bases from J, with 13 bases between. The CDR3 contains 15 residues. Per the germline V gene, CDR1 is LGHNA and CDR2 is YSLEER. Here the CDR3 reads CASSQDLSPADTQYF. The CDR3 region has the DNA TGCGCCAGCAGCCAAGATTTGAGCCCGGCCGATACGCAGTATTTT.

This clonotype was seen only a few times. This chain joins TRBV29-1 and TRBJ1-1; the match to TRBD1 covers 8 bases. J gave up 1 base and V 4 bases, and 8 bases lay outside the gene matches. The V gene's germline CDR1 is SQVTM and CDR2 ANQGSEA. The CDR3 runs to 15 residues. The CDR3 reads CSVGGTGGWNTEAFF. Written as DNA, the CDR3 is TGCAGCGTTGGTGGGACAGGAGGCTGGAACACTGAAGCTTTCTTT.

This clonotype has just a few counts. The rearrangement uses TRBV5-1 and TRBJ2-3; 14 bases fit TRBD2. CDR1 is SGHRS and CDR2 is YFSETQ in the germline V gene. V was clipped by 4 bases and J by 6 bases; unmatched bases: 7. This CDR3 comprises 16 residues. CDR3 region: CASSEGLAGVSDTQYF. In DNA form, the CDR3 reads TGCGCCAGCAGCGAGGGACTAGCGGGAGTGTCCGATACGCAGTATTTT.

The chain is built from TRBV7-6 and TRBJ2-6, with D unclear. The CDR3 contains 18 residues. Looked up from germline, CDR1 is SGHVS and CDR2 is FNYEAQ. Trimming took 5 bases from V and 0 from J, leaving 17 bases between them. CDR3 sequence reads: CASSPSGRILSGANVLTF. For the CDR3, the DNA is TGTGCCAGCAGCCCTTCAGGACGGATACTCTCTGGGGCCAACGTCCTGACTTTC.

This clonotype was found a few times. The chain has TRBV6-5 and TRBJ1-2; no definite D call. Trimming removed 5 bases at V and 8 bases at J, with 15 bases between. Germline V gene lookup returns CDR1 MNHEY and CDR2 SVGAGI. The CDR3 has 13 amino acids. CDR3 in DNA: TGTGCCAGCAGTCGAAGTCATCCGGGAGGCTACACCTTC. The encoded protein is CASSRSHPGGYTF.

This clonotype is labeled as large. The CDR3 here is CASSQTSGRGDTQYF. The CDR3, as DNA: TGCGCCAGCAGCCAAACTAGCGGGAGGGGTGATACGCAGTATTTT. The rearrangement uses TRBV4-3 and TRBJ2-3, with 13 bases matching TRBD2. V gave up 2 bases and J gave up 6 bases; unmatched junction bases: 2. Germline CDR1 and CDR2: LGHNA and YSLEER. The CDR3 runs to 15 residues.

A few counts support this clonotype. The J gene is TRBJ2-7, the V gene TRBV20-1, with TRBD1 matching 7 bases. This CDR3 is built from 13 residues. Germline CDR1 and CDR2: DFQATT and SNEGSKA (reference sequence). Losses at the gene ends were 6 bases for V and 3 bases for J; bases not matched to a gene: 8. CDR3 DNA: TGCAGTGCCGAGAGAGGGGGCAGCTACGAGCAGTACTTC. This encodes CSAERGGSYEQYF.

This clonotype was seen a handful of times. The gene calls are TRBV7-9 and TRBJ2-1; 9 bases are a match to TRBD2. J was trimmed by 6 bases and V by 1 base; bases with no gene match: 4. There are 15 residues in the CDR3. Germline lookup yields CDR1 SEHNR and CDR2 FQNEAQ (reference sequence). The CDR3 loop reads CASSLVGTSLNEQFF. The CDR3 DNA reads TGTGCCAGCAGCTTAGTGGGGACTAGCCTCAATGAGCAGTTCTTC.

This chain joins TRBV11-2 and TRBJ2-5; the D gene is possibly TRBD1 (5 bases). The assigned J gene may be wrong: the sequence end matches TRBJ2-7 better. This CDR3 region has 16 residues. CDR1 is SGHAT and CDR2 is FQNNGV in the germline V gene. For the CDR3, the DNA is TGTGCCAGCAGCTTAGACCAGGGTCCTCGCGCCTACGAGCAGTACTTC. This translates into CASSLDQGPRAYEQYF.

A few counts support this clonotype. The genes are TRBV5-1 and TRBJ2-1; 8 bases are shared with TRBD1. The length of the CDR3 is 16 residues. V lost 0 bases and J lost 3; bases outside the gene matches: 5. Germline CDR1 SGHRS, CDR2 YFSETQ. The CDR3 reads CASSLAGGFSYNEQFF. CDR3 DNA sequence: TGCGCCAGCAGCTTGGCAGGGGGCTTCAGCTACAATGAGCAGTTCTTC.

The J gene is TRBJ2-1, the V gene TRBV28; tentatively, D is TRBD1 (7 bases). The CDR3 is 15 residues long. V lost 4 bases and J 1 base, leaving 11 bases between the germline ends. Germline V gene sequence: CDR1 MDHEN, CDR2 SYDVKM. The DNA for the CDR3 is TGTGCCAGCAGTTCTCCAGGGGGGTCCTACAATGAGCAGTTCTTC. This encodes CASSSPGGSYNEQFF. The whole variable domain, remainder taken from reference TRBV28 and TRBJ2-1, is DVKVTQSSRYLVKRTGEKVFLECVQDMDHENMFWYRQDPGLGLRLIYFSYDVKMKEKGDIPEGYSVSREKKERFSLILESASTNQTSMYLCASSSPGGSYNEQFFGPGTRLTVL.

The chain combines TRBV14 with TRBJ2-7, with 11 bases lining up with TRBD1. Germline values: CDR1 SGHDN, CDR2 FVKESK. V shed 0 bases, J shed 2 bases, and the junction held 9 bases outside the gene matches. The CDR3 loop spans 18 amino acids. CDR3 sequence: CASSQEGQGAKKTYEQYF. CDR3 nucleotide sequence: TGTGCCAGCAGCCAAGAAGGACAGGGGGCGAAAAAGACCTACGAGCAGTACTTC.

The CDR3: CASRQGELAEAFF. The CDR3 coding sequence is TGTGCCAGCAGACAGGGGGAGTTGGCTGAAGCTTTCTTT. The chain combines TRBV12-3 or TRBV12-4 with TRBJ1-1; 8 bases align to TRBD1. J lost 6 bases, V lost 6 bases, and 6 bases had no gene match. This CDR3 is 13 amino acids long.

The chain employs TRBV27 and TRBJ2-7, with 7 positions matching TRBD1. The trim removed 8 bases at V and 3 bases at J, leaving 7 bases unmatched. CDR3 size: 13 residues. Germline V gene lookup returns CDR1 MNHEY and CDR2 SMNVEV (reference sequence). CDR3 loop: CASGQTGIYEQYF. The CDR3 DNA follows: TGTGCCAGCGGGCAGACAGGGATCTACGAGCAGTACTTC.

Only a few counts were recorded for this clonotype. V and J are TRBV10-3 and TRBJ2-5; D possibly corresponds to TRBD1 (6 bases). The CDR3 covers 12 residues. V dropped 6 bases and J dropped 1 base, with 6 bases sitting between them. Looked up from germline, CDR1 is ENHRY and CDR2 is SYGVKD. The CDR3 region has the DNA TGTGCCATCAGGGACAGCCAAGAGACCCAGTACTTC. Its protein product is CAIRDSQETQYF.

V is TRBV2 and J is TRBJ2-1; D may be TRBD1 (5 bases). V shed 8 bases and J shed 0 bases, with 11 bases lying between them. Germline V gives CDR1 SNHLY, CDR2 FYNNEI. CDR3 length equals 14 residues. CDR3 protein: CASLDSYSYNEQFF. CDR3 nucleotides: TGTGCCAGCCTCGACAGTTACTCCTACAATGAGCAGTTCTTC.

V and J are TRBV29-1 and TRBJ2-1; 11 nucleotides match TRBD2. CDR1 SQVTM and CDR2 ANQGSEA come from the germline V gene. The CDR3 is made up of 16 amino acids. V was clipped by 5 bases and J by 4 bases; unmatched bases: 10. The CDR3 coding sequence is TGCAGCGTTTCACCGTTAGCGGGAGGGGGATACAATGAGCAGTTCTTC. This translates into CSVSPLAGGGYNEQFF.

The chain uses TRBV29-1 and TRBJ1-1; D not resolved. From germline, CDR1 is SQVTM and CDR2 ANQGSEA. Trimming shortened V by 6 bases and J by 4 bases, and 9 bases separated the two germline ends. This CDR3 spans 11 amino acids. As DNA, the CDR3 is TGCAGCGTCGCTATACTCACTGAAGCTTTCTTT. This encodes CSVAILTEAFF.

The genes are TRBV6-2 or TRBV6-3 and TRBJ2-1; 14 bases line up with TRBD2. Germline V gives CDR1 MNHEY, CDR2 SVGEGT. The CDR3 spans 23 residues. J gave up 8 bases and V 0 bases, and 24 bases lay outside the gene matches. The CDR3 loop reads CASSYSRDYLWGLAGVTWDEQFF. In nucleotides, the CDR3 is TGTGCCAGCAGTTACTCGAGAGACTATTTGTGGGGACTAGCGGGAGTAACATGGGATGAGCAGTTCTTC.

CDR3 amino acids: CAWSEGSSYNEQFF. In DNA, the CDR3 is TGTGCCTGGAGTGAGGGTAGCAGCTACAATGAGCAGTTCTTC. The chain couples TRBV30 to TRBJ2-1; D is uncertain. V lost 1 base and J 3 bases, leaving 10 bases between the germline ends. There are 14 residues in the CDR3. Germline lookup yields CDR1 GTSNPN and CDR2 SVGIG (reference sequence).

The chain uses TRBV2 and TRBJ2-3, with D tentatively TRBD1 (5 bases). Looked up from germline, CDR1 is SNHLY and CDR2 is FYNNEI. This CDR3 has 13 amino acids. V was clipped by 10 bases and J by 2 bases, with 13 bases between them. The CDR3 DNA sequence: TGTGCCACCGACAGTTCACTCACAGATACGCAGTATTTT. Its translation is CATDSSLTDTQYF.

This clonotype showed up just once. The chain combines TRBV27 with TRBJ1-1, with D tentatively TRBD1 (6 bases). The CDR3 sequence is 15 residues long. Germline-derived CDR1 and CDR2 are MNHEY and SMNVEV (reference sequence). Trimming shortened V by 5 bases and J by 1 base, and 14 bases separated the two germline ends. Written as DNA, the CDR3 is TGTGCCAGCAGTCTTCAGGGGAAAGGGAACACTGAAGCTTTCTTT. It specifies CASSLQGKGNTEAFF.

The gene calls are TRBV7-7 and TRBJ2-3; TRBD2 matches 8 bases. This CDR3 has 13 residues. Per germline, CDR1 SSHAT and CDR2 FNYEAQ (reference sequence). Germline trimming cut 5 bases from V and 4 bases from J; bases unmatched to any gene: 2. The CDR3 loop reads CASSIGGADTQYF. As DNA, the CDR3 is TGTGCCAGCAGCATCGGGGGGGCAGATACGCAGTATTTT.

V is TRBV3-1 and J is TRBJ2-5; 9 bases line up with TRBD1. Germline V CDR1 and CDR2: LGHDT, YNNKEL (reference sequence). CDR3 length: 15 residues. V shed 5 bases and J 5 bases; nucleotides not matched to a gene: 9. CDR3 amino acids: CASSTSGTGNETQYF. CDR3 nucleotide sequence: TGTGCCAGCAGCACGTCCGGGACAGGGAATGAGACCCAGTACTTC.